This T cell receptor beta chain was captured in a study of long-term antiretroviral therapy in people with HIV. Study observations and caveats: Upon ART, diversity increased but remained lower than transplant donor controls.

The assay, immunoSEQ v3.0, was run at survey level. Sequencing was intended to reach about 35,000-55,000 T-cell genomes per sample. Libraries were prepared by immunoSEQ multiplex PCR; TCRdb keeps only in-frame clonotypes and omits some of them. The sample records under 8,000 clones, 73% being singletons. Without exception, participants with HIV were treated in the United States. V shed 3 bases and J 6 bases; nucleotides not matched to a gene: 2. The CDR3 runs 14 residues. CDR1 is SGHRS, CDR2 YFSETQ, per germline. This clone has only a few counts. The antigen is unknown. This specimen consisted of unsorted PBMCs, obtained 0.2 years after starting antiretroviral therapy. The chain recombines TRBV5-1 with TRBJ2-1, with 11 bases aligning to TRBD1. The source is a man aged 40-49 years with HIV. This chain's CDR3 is CASSYGTGGNEQFF. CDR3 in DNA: TGCGCCAGCAGCTACGGGACAGGGGGCAATGAGCAGTTCTTC.